The 4 T cell receptor beta chains below come from one sample, sequenced in a study of cytomegalovirus exposure and HLA in healthy donors (dated by TCRdb to the late 2010s). The library was generated by the immunoSEQ multiplex PCR assay. For the multiplex PCR, a mixture combining 60 forward primers for TCR Vbeta segments and 13 reverse primers for TCR Jbeta segments was used. Entries here come from immuneACCESS through TCRdb and include only in-frame sequences with V and J called. Some clones fail to appear in such tables; in the studies checked, an unresolved V gene covers under half of the shortfall, and the cause of the remainder is unknown. The sample records over 110,000 clones, less than 80% of which are singletons. The ten most abundant clones make up 8.8% of the sample. The specimen was PBMCs. The receptors shown here come from a woman between 45 and 65 years old in good health and CMV-seropositive.

V gene TRBV5-6 combines with J gene TRBJ2-7; no clear D. The germline gives CDR1 SGHDT, CDR2 YYEEEE. The CDR3 totals 17 residues. The ends were cut back, 0 bases at V and 6 bases at J, with 22 bases in the middle. The CDR3 reads CASSLGLVVRLPSEQYF. The CDR3 region has the DNA TGTGCCAGCAGCTTGGGGCTTGTGGTGAGGCTCCCTTCCGAGCAGTACTTC.

This clone has only a few counts. For the CDR3, the DNA is TGTGCCAGCAGTTACGGACGGGGGGACTACGAGCAGTACTTC. Translated, it gives CASSYGRGDYEQYF. V gene TRBV6-6 combines with J gene TRBJ2-7; TRBD2 matches at 7 bases. The V gene end was trimmed by 2 bases and the J gene end by 3 bases; junction bases not matched to a gene: 4. This CDR3 contains 14 residues. The germline gives CDR1 MNHNY, CDR2 SVGAGI (reference sequence).

The V gene is TRBV7-3, the J gene TRBJ2-7; perhaps TRBD1 as D (5 bases). CDR3 length: 12 residues. Deletions cut 4 bases from V and 5 bases from J, with 9 bases between. Per the germline V gene, CDR1 is SGHTA and CDR2 is FQGTGA. CDR3 DNA sequence: TGTGCCAGCAGCTCCGGACATAACGAGCAGTACTTC. Its translation is CASSSGHNEQYF.

The chain combines TRBV6-1 with TRBJ1-5; perhaps TRBD1 as D (6 bases). V dropped 4 bases and J dropped 6 bases, with 10 bases sitting between them. Looked up from germline, CDR1 is MNHNS and CDR2 is SASEGT. The CDR3 is made up of 13 amino acids. The CDR3 region is CASSVQGSQPQHF. The CDR3 coding sequence is TGTGCCAGCAGTGTACAGGGTAGTCAGCCCCAGCATTTT.